The clone carrying this T cell receptor beta chain showed up just once. Its antigen is unidentified. This record belongs to a study of beta chain features in type 1 diabetes. Study as a whole: Healthy donors, compared against patients, showed similar age, gender and cell yields. Whole-study findings and limits: Sampled from patients, naive, central memory and Treg TCRB repertoires appeared more similar than those sampled from healthy donors. There was a moderate but significant shortening of TCRB CDR3s in all four CD4+ subsets of Type 1 diabetes patients.

The investigators reverse transcribed all of the isolated RNA, so they sequenced expressed TCRB transcripts. The protocol was immunoSEQ multiplex PCR, while the TCRdb copy is restricted to in-frame clones and leaves out a portion. The sample shows about 390,000 clones, 9.5% to 10% of them seen only once. The length of the CDR3 is 13 residues. V was pared by 4 bases and J by 6 bases, with 14 bases between. The germline CDR1 and CDR2 sequences are SGDLS and YYNGEE. Isolation of CD4+ naive, central memory, regulatory and stem cell-like memory cells was achieved by sorting via CD45RO/CCR7/CD25/CD127/CD95/CD27.

The chain recombines TRBV9 with TRBJ2-7; D possibly uses TRBD1 or TRBD2 (5 bases each). The specimen was central memory CD4+ T cells from blood. This clonotype was sampled from a man younger than 45 with type 1 diabetes. The CDR3 sequence: CASSWGEGTEQYF. CDR3 DNA sequence: TGTGCCAGCAGCTGGGGCGAAGGGACCGAGCAGTACTTC.